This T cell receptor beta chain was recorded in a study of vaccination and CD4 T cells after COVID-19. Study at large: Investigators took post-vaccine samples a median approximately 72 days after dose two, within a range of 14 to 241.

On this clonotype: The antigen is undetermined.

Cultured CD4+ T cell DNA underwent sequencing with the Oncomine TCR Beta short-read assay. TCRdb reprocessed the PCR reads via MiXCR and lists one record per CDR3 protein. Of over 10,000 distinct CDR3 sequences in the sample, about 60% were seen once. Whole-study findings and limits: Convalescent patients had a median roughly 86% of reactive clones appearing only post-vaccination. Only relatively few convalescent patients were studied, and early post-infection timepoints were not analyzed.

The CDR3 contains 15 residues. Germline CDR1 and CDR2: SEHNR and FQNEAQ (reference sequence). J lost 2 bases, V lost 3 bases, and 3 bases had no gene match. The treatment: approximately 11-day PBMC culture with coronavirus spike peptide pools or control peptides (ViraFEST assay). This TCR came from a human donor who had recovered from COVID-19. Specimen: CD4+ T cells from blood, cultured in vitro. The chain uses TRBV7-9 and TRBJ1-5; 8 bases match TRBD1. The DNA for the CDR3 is TGTGCCAGCAGCTTCGAGGACAGGGGCAATCAGCCCCAGCATTTT. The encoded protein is CASSFEDRGNQPQHF.